This TCR beta chain was observed in a study of a mutant IDH1 vaccine in newly diagnosed glioma. At the level of the study: The patients were given eight vaccinations, one each in weeks 1, 3, 5, 7, 11, 15, 19 and 23. Vaccines were first given 4-6 weeks after radiotherapy alone, or with temozolomide cycles.

This sample's time point: week 23, last vaccination. Topical imiquimod accompanied each vaccine dose, which consisted of 300 ug of mutant IDH1 20-mer peptide. The length of the CDR3 is 15 residues. Trimming pared 1 base from V and 0 bases from J, leaving 7 bases between. Germline CDR1 MGHRA, CDR2 YSYEKL. Produced via immunoSEQ multiplex PCR; TCRdb's table is partial and in-frame only. Here the sample spans 29,000 or so clones, 65% to 85% being singletons. As concerns this clone: What it binds is not known.

The chain recombines TRBV4-1 with TRBJ1-5, with D hard to call. Sequencing used PBMCs, obtained from a glioma patient whose treatment included an IDH1 peptide vaccine. This receptor was taken from a woman aged 18-35 years with glioma. The CDR3 loop reads CASSQGDYSNQPQHF. CDR3 in DNA: TGCGCCAGCAGCCAAGGTGATTATAGCAATCAGCCCCAGCATTTT.